Listed here are 30 T cell receptor beta chains from one sample, sequenced in a study of Ad26.COV2.S vaccination and SARS-CoV-2 variants. Clones were read by immunoSEQ multiplex PCR, and TCRdb kept only the in-frame ones, dropping some. The sample consists of over 110,000 clones, roughly 89% of them appearing once. The sample was peripheral blood, taken after recovery from COVID-19. These TCRs come from a human donor who had recovered from COVID-19.

The chain is built from TRBV3-1 (or the pseudogene TRBV3-2) and TRBJ1-2, with 7 bases matching TRBD1. Germline V gene lookup returns CDR1 LGHDT and CDR2 YNNKEL (reference sequence). The V and J ends lost 4 bases and 4 bases, in that order; junction bases with no gene match: 9. The CDR3 loop spans 15 amino acids. CDR3: CASSRGDSRLYGYTF. The CDR3 region has the DNA TGTGCCAGCAGCCGTGGGGACAGTAGGCTCTATGGCTACACCTTC.

The chain joins TRBV5-8 to TRBJ1-5; possible D gene TRBD1, 5 bases. The CDR3 spans 17 residues. Trimming stripped 3 bases from V and 1 base from J, with 17 bases between. In germline, CDR1 is SGHTS, CDR2 YDEGEE. The CDR3 nucleotides read TGTGCCAGCAGCTCGGACAAACGGGGACTAAGCAATCAGCCCCAGCATTTT. It is translated as CASSSDKRGLSNQPQHF.

The V gene is TRBV19, the J gene TRBJ2-7, with 7 bases lining up with TRBD1. This CDR3 spans 15 amino acids. Germline-derived CDR1 and CDR2 are LNHDA and SQIVND (reference sequence). The V and J ends lost 3 bases and 7 bases, in that order; junction bases with no gene match: 12. The CDR3: CASSMGPGGKEEQYF. Written as DNA, the CDR3 is TGTGCCAGTAGTATGGGGCCAGGGGGAAAGGAGGAGCAGTACTTC. The full variable domain, its missing parts supplied by reference TRBV19 and TRBJ2-7, is DGGITQSPKYLFRKEGQNVTLSCEQNLNHDAMYWYRQDPGQGLRLIYYSQIVNDFQKGDIAEGYSVSREKKESFPLTVTSAQKNPTAFYLCASSMGPGGKEEQYFGPGTRLTVT.

The sample holds a few counts of this clone. CDR3 loop: CASSHQDRVGVGELFF. The CDR3 DNA reads as TGCGCCAGCAGCCACCAGGACAGGGTGGGCGTCGGGGAGCTGTTTTTT. The J gene is TRBJ2-2, the V gene TRBV4-1; 8 bases agree with TRBD1. The J segment lost 7 bases and the V segment lost 3 bases, leaving 10 bases of the junction unmatched. This CDR3 spans 16 amino acids. Per germline, CDR1 MGHRA and CDR2 YSYEKL.

This chain joins TRBV4-3 and TRBJ1-1, with 8 bases that match TRBD1. Germline V gives CDR1 LGHNA, CDR2 YSLEER. With 4 bases clipped from V and 4 bases from J, the junction kept 8 bases outside the gene matches. The CDR3 consists of 15 residues. CDR3: CASSRATGAVTEAFF. In DNA, the CDR3 is TGCGCCAGCAGCCGAGCGACAGGGGCGGTCACTGAAGCTTTCTTT.

This chain joins TRBV12-3 or TRBV12-4 and TRBJ1-1; D remains ambiguous. V shed 2 bases and J shed 7 bases, with 11 bases lying between them. CDR3 length: 13 residues. The CDR3: CASSLRVSNEAFF. Here the CDR3 DNA reads TGTGCCAGCAGTTTAAGGGTCAGTAATGAAGCTTTCTTT.

The chain couples TRBV18 to TRBJ2-1; no reliable D call. In germline, CDR1 is KGHSH, CDR2 LQKENI. The CDR3 is 11 amino acids. Trimming stripped 4 bases from V and 9 bases from J, with 7 bases between. For the CDR3, the DNA is TGTGCCAGCTCACTGGCCCGTGAGCAGTTCTTC. Translation: CASSLAREQFF.

In its sample, this clone was seen once. The chain couples TRBV6-5 to TRBJ1-5, with TRBD1 matching over 7 bases. Germline V gene sequence: CDR1 MNHEY, CDR2 SVGAGI. This CDR3 comprises 15 residues. Trimming at V came to 2 bases and at J to 4 bases, leaving 5 bases not matched to a gene. This chain's CDR3 is CASSYDRAGNQPQHF. Here the CDR3 DNA reads TGTGCCAGCAGTTACGACAGGGCCGGAAATCAGCCCCAGCATTTT.

The gene calls are TRBV7-9 and TRBJ1-1; TRBD1 matches at 7 bases. The V and J ends lost 4 bases and 3 bases, in that order; junction bases with no gene match: 8. Germline V gene lookup returns CDR1 SEHNR and CDR2 FQNEAQ (reference sequence). The CDR3 contains 15 residues. CDR3 sequence: CASSSARQGHTEAFF. CDR3 sequence (DNA): TGTGCCAGCAGCTCCGCCCGACAGGGCCACACTGAAGCTTTCTTT.

V usage is TRBV20-1 and J usage is TRBJ2-7; perhaps TRBD1 as D (6 bases). The CDR3 totals 11 residues. Looked up from germline, CDR1 is DFQATT and CDR2 is SNEGSKA (reference sequence). V was shortened by 5 bases and J by 10 bases, with 15 bases between the two germline ends. The CDR3, as DNA: TGCAGTGCTCCGATATCAGGGGCCCAGTACTTC. Protein sequence: CSAPISGAQYF.

This sequence joins TRBV25-1 and TRBJ2-7, with D possibly TRBD2 on 6 matching bases. This CDR3 is 16 amino acids long. The V gene lost 4 bases and the J gene lost 6 bases, with 22 bases spanning the gap. Germline CDR1 is MGHDK and CDR2 is SYGVNS. This CDR3 is CASSVGWGLRGREQYF. The CDR3 nucleotides are TGTGCCAGCAGTGTGGGCTGGGGACTGCGGGGACGCGAGCAGTACTTC.

The V gene is TRBV5-1, the J gene TRBJ2-5, with 8 positions matching TRBD1. V trimming: 4 bases; J trimming: 7 bases; junction bases outside the gene matches: 6. The CDR3 runs to 13 residues. CDR1 is SGHRS and CDR2 is YFSETQ in the germline V gene. For the CDR3, the DNA is TGCGCCAGCAGCGTGGACAGGGAAGGGACCCAGTACTTC. Its translation is CASSVDREGTQYF.

The V call is TRBV7-9, the J call TRBJ1-1; TRBD1 aligns across 10 bases. The CDR3 runs 17 residues. V shed 1 base, J shed 1 base, and the junction held 6 bases outside the gene matches. Germline CDR1 and CDR2: SEHNR and FQNEAQ (reference sequence). CDR3 region: CASSLVWDRGGNTEAFF. CDR3 DNA: TGTGCCAGCAGCTTAGTTTGGGACAGGGGAGGGAACACTGAAGCTTTCTTT.

The rearrangement links TRBV5-4 to TRBJ2-3; no definite D call. CDR3 length: 16 amino acids. V shed 0 bases and J shed 4 bases, with 15 bases lying between them. From germline, CDR1 is SGHNT and CDR2 YYREEE (reference sequence). CDR3 sequence reads: CASSLVVSQSSDTQYF. The CDR3 DNA reads as TGTGCCAGCAGCTTGGTGGTCTCACAAAGTTCAGATACGCAGTATTTT.

In regard to this clone: The same CDR3 also results from other DNA sequences found in this sample. The J gene is TRBJ2-1, the V gene TRBV7-6; 7 nucleotides line up with TRBD1. Unmatched junction bases numbered 3, after V lost 1 base and J lost 3 bases. The germline V gene has CDR1 SGHVS and CDR2 FNYEAQ. This CDR3 is built from 15 residues. Written as DNA, the CDR3 is TGTGCCAGCAGCTTAGAGACAGGGTTCTACAATGAGCAGTTCTTC. Translated: CASSLETGFYNEQFF.

The CDR3 is CASSQGGGSANTEAFF. CDR3 nucleotides: TGCGCCAGCAGCCAGGGAGGAGGCAGCGCTAACACTGAAGCTTTCTTT. The V gene is TRBV4-3, the J gene TRBJ1-1; no clear D. The CDR3 is made up of 16 amino acids. The germline V gene has CDR1 LGHNA and CDR2 YSLEER. Trimming took off 3 bases at V and 2 bases at J, with 16 bases between the two ends.

V gene TRBV5-1 combines with J gene TRBJ2-1, with 7 bases aligning to TRBD2. The germline V gene encodes CDR1 SGHRS and CDR2 YFSETQ. The CDR3 is made up of 15 amino acids. The V gene end was trimmed by 1 base and the J gene end by 4 bases; junction bases not matched to a gene: 5. In DNA form, the CDR3 reads TGCGCCAGCAGCTTGCATGGGGGGGATTACAATGAGCAGTTCTTC. It translates to CASSLHGGDYNEQFF.

The chain couples TRBV10-1 to TRBJ1-6; tentatively, D is TRBD1 (6 bases). The V and J ends lost 3 bases and 5 bases respectively, with 8 bases between them. CDR1 WNHNN and CDR2 SYGVQD come from the germline V gene (reference sequence). The CDR3 length is 14 residues. The CDR3 is CASSEQGDNSPLHF. The CDR3 nucleotides read TGCGCCAGCAGTGAACAGGGCGATAATTCACCCCTCCACTTT.

This clone was detected once. V and J are TRBV9 and TRBJ1-6; the match to TRBD1 covers 8 bases. The germline V gene encodes CDR1 SGDLS and CDR2 YYNGEE. The junction had 9 bases not matched to a gene; V was cut back by 0 bases and J by 10 bases. The CDR3 loop spans 16 amino acids. In DNA form, the CDR3 reads TGTGCCAGCAGCGTAGGGGAGGACAGGGTAAAGTCACCCCTCCACTTT. Translated: CASSVGEDRVKSPLHF.

V usage is TRBV5-6 and J usage is TRBJ1-3; D uncertain. This CDR3 is built from 15 residues. Trimming cost V 2 bases and J 0 bases, with 9 bases left between them. The V gene's germline CDR1 is SGHDT and CDR2 YYEEEE. This CDR3 reads CASSLVGSSGNTIYF. The CDR3 DNA reads as TGTGCCAGCAGCTTAGTGGGGAGCTCTGGAAACACCATATATTTT.

This clone is a singleton in its sample. This chain links TRBV5-6 with TRBJ1-1; no firm D call. CDR3 length: 13 amino acids. The V and J ends lost 2 bases and 1 base respectively, with 6 bases between them. From germline, CDR1 is SGHDT and CDR2 YYEEEE. The CDR3 DNA is TGTGCCAGCAGCTTTTGGGGGAACACTGAAGCTTTCTTT. Translation gives CASSFWGNTEAFF. The whole variable domain, remainder taken from reference TRBV5-6 and TRBJ1-1, is DAGVTQSPTHLIKTRGQQVTLRCSPKSGHDTVSWYQQALGQGPQFIFQYYEEEERQRGNFPDRFSGHQFPNYSSELNVNALLLGDSALYLCASSFWGNTEAFFGQGTRLTVV.

This chain joins TRBV24-1 and TRBJ2-7; 8 positions agree with TRBD1. The germline V gene has CDR1 KGHDR and CDR2 SFDVKD. J was trimmed by 6 bases and V by 3 bases; bases with no gene match: 6. This CDR3 region has 14 residues. The CDR3, as DNA: TGTGCCACCAGTGATATTCCCGGGACAGGCGAGCAGTACTTC. As protein: CATSDIPGTGEQYF.

The rearrangement joins TRBV10-3 to TRBJ2-4; D gene ambiguous. CDR3 length: 13 residues. Trimming cost V 4 bases and J 4 bases, with 8 bases left between them. The V gene's germline CDR1 is ENHRY and CDR2 SYGVKD. The CDR3 region has the DNA TGTGCCATCAGTGGAGGTCAGAAAAACATTCAGTACTTC. Its protein product is CAISGGQKNIQYF.

The chain recombines TRBV12-5 with TRBJ2-1; no definite D call. This CDR3 spans 13 amino acids. V lost 5 bases and J 4 bases, leaving 9 bases between the germline ends. CDR1 is LGHNT, CDR2 FRNRAP, per germline. The CDR3 DNA follows: TGTGCTAGTGGTCCCCTATCTTACAATGAGCAGTTCTTC. Translating it yields CASGPLSYNEQFF.

This clone has just a few counts. V is TRBV6-2 or TRBV6-3 and J is TRBJ1-1, with 9 bases fitting TRBD1. V lost 0 bases to trimming and J lost 4 bases; unmatched junction nucleotides: 9. CDR3 length: 17 residues. Germline V gene lookup returns CDR1 MNHEY and CDR2 SVGEGT. The CDR3 coding sequence is TGTGCCAGCAGTTACTCTACCCAGGACAGGGGAGCCACTGAAGCTTTCTTT. Its protein product is CASSYSTQDRGATEAFF.

This rearrangement joins TRBV20-1 to TRBJ1-3; D not resolved. This CDR3 region has 11 residues. Trimming took off 6 bases at V and 2 bases at J, with 5 bases between the two ends. CDR1 DFQATT and CDR2 SNEGSKA come from the germline V gene (reference sequence). CDR3 in DNA: TGCAGTGCACCGGCTGGAAACACCATATATTTT. This gives the protein CSAPAGNTIYF.

The chain recombines TRBV28 with TRBJ1-1, with D perhaps TRBD1 (5 bases). This CDR3 is built from 15 residues. Germline V gene lookup returns CDR1 MDHEN and CDR2 SYDVKM. V was shortened by 3 bases and J by 3 bases, with 14 bases between the two germline ends. CDR3 in DNA: TGTGCCAGCAGTTTCATCGGCCGGGGGGACACTGAAGCTTTCTTT. Its translation is CASSFIGRGDTEAFF. The full variable domain, in which reference TRBV28 and TRBJ1-1 provide the parts outside the CDR3, is DVKVTQSSRYLVKRTGEKVFLECVQDMDHENMFWYRQDPGLGLRLIYFSYDVKMKEKGDIPEGYSVSREKKERFSLILESASTNQTSMYLCASSFIGRGDTEAFFGQGTRLTVV.

This clone has only one observation. The chain is built from TRBV19 and TRBJ2-1; 11 bases line up with TRBD2. CDR1 is LNHDA and CDR2 is SQIVND in the germline V gene (reference sequence). The CDR3 totals 16 residues. With V trimmed by 5 bases and J by 7 bases, 10 bases remained unmatched. CDR3 amino acids: CASSVPLAGGRNEQFF. Here the CDR3 DNA reads TGTGCCAGTAGTGTCCCCCTAGCGGGGGGCCGGAATGAGCAGTTCTTC.

The genes are TRBV7-8 and TRBJ2-1; D unclear. The length of the CDR3 is 14 residues. Germline CDR1 is SGHVS and CDR2 is FQNEAQ. Trimming stripped 1 base from V and 7 bases from J, with 11 bases between. In nucleotides, the CDR3 is TGTGCCAGCAGCTTAGGTAGGTTTCCGAATGAGCAGTTCTTC. Translated, it gives CASSLGRFPNEQFF. Using reference TRBV7-8 and TRBJ2-1 for the parts outside the CDR3, the full variable domain is GAGVSQSPRYKVAKRGQDVALRCDPISGHVSLFWYQQALGQGPEFLTYFQNEAQLDKSGLPSDRFFAERPEGSVSTLKIQRTQQEDSAVYLCASSLGRFPNEQFFGPGTRLTVL.

This CDR3 reads CASSPGVVNYGYTF. In DNA, the CDR3 is TGTGCCAGCAGCCCAGGGGTAGTTAACTATGGCTACACCTTC. This rearrangement joins TRBV7-9 to TRBJ1-2; tentatively, D is TRBD1 (6 bases). V shed 5 bases and J shed 1 base, with 11 bases lying between them. The CDR3 length is 14 residues. Germline CDR1 is SEHNR and CDR2 is FQNEAQ (reference sequence).